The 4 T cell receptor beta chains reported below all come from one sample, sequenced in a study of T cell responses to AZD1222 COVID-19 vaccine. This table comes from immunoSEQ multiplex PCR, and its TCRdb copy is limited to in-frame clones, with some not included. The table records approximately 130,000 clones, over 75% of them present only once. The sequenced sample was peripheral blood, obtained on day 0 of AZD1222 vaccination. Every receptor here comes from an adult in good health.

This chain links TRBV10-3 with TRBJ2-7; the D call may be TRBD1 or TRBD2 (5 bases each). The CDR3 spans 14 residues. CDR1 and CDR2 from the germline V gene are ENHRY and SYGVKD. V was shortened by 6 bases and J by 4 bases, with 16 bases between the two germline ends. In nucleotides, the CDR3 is TGTGCCATCAGCCAGGGAGATCCCCGTTACGAGCAGTACTTC. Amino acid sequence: CAISQGDPRYEQYF.

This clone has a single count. CDR3 nucleotides: TGTGCCAGCAGCGTAGCGCTAGCGGGCACCGGGGAGCTGTTTTTT. It specifies CASSVALAGTGELFF. V usage is TRBV9 and J usage is TRBJ2-2; 8 positions match TRBD2. This CDR3 has 15 amino acids. CDR1 is SGDLS and CDR2 is YYNGEE in the germline V gene. V shed 0 bases and J 4 bases; nucleotides not matched to a gene: 2.

Here the CDR3 DNA reads TGTGCCAGCAGACGTACTGAAGCTTTCTTT. It translates to CASRRTEAFF. V usage is TRBV2 and J usage is TRBJ1-1; D is ambiguous. Trimming cost V 6 bases and J 5 bases, with 4 bases left between them. Germline V lookup: CDR1 SNHLY, CDR2 FYNNEI. The CDR3 contains 10 residues.

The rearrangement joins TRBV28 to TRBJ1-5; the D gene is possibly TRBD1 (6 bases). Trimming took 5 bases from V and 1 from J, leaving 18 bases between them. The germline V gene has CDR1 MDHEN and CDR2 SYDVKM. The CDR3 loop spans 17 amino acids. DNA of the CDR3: TGTGCCAGCAGTACCCAGACAGGAAGGGTAAGCAATCAGCCCCAGCATTTT. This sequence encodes CASSTQTGRVSNQPQHF.